This is a list of T cell receptor beta chains from one sample in a study of spatial heterogeneity in lung cancer. In TCRdb, the 5' RACE reads were re-called with MiXCR into one record per CDR3 protein. The sample holds 40,000 to 50,000 distinct CDR3 sequences; approximately 10% are singletons and the top ten take 15% to 20%. The input for sequencing was PBMCs, taken at follow-up. Receptor source: a female donor with early-stage non-small cell lung cancer. Both conserved end residues are part of each CDR3. A D gene is named only where the DNA matches it firmly. Part of the rows lack a size; the others show once, few, many or a class for expanded clones.

v_call	clone_size	d_call	j_call	cdr3_aa	cdr3_nt
TRBV18	.	.	TRBJ1-1	CASSPTYSGMNTEAFF	TGTGCCAGCTCACCCACTTACTCGGGGATGAACACTGAAGCTTTCTTT
TRBV15	few	.	TRBJ2-1	CATSRAGPNEQFF	TGTGCCACCAGCAGAGCCGGACCTAATGAGCAGTTCTTC
TRBV12-3/TRBV12-4	once	.	TRBJ2-7	CASRRTGPYEQYF	TGTGCCAGCCGAAGGACGGGCCCCTACGAGCAGTACTTC
TRBV24-1	.	.	TRBJ2-2	CATSDPRRQDSYTGELFF	TGTGCCACCAGTGATCCCCGCCGACAGGACTCGTACACCGGGGAGCTGTTTTTT
TRBV7-9	.	TRBD2	TRBJ2-3	CASSLTTLAGGNTDTQYF	TGTGCCAGCAGCTTAACCACTCTAGCGGGGGGCAACACAGATACGCAGTATTTT
TRBV20-1	few	.	TRBJ2-2	CNLYAGELFF	TGCAACTTGTACGCCGGGGAGCTGTTTTTT
TRBV20-1	.	TRBD2	TRBJ2-7	CSASGASGGHYEQYF	TGCAGTGCTTCCGGGGCTAGCGGGGGCCACTACGAGCAGTACTTC
TRBV7-8	.	.	TRBJ2-3	CASSLAGNRDTQYF	TGTGCCAGCAGCTTAGCCGGAAACAGAGATACGCAGTATTTT
TRBV4-1	many	.	TRBJ2-3	CASSPPTGVTDTQYF	TGCGCCAGCAGCCCCCCGACGGGGGTAACAGATACGCAGTATTTT
TRBV24-1	.	TRBD1	TRBJ2-5	CATSGRDRGPSETQYF	TGTGCCACCAGTGGCCGGGACAGGGGTCCCTCAGAGACCCAGTACTTC
TRBV20-1	many	TRBD1	TRBJ1-2	CSARVRQGLELNYGYTF	TGCAGTGCTAGAGTCAGACAGGGGCTTGAACTGAACTATGGCTACACCTTC
TRBV2	few	.	TRBJ1-1	CASPGIWDTEAFF	TGTGCCAGCCCAGGGATTTGGGACACTGAAGCTTTCTTT
TRBV19	few	.	TRBJ2-6	CASLLRRGQGKIGANVLTF	TGTGCCAGCCTTCTAAGGCGGGGTCAGGGTAAAATTGGGGCCAACGTCCTGACTTTC
TRBV2	few	.	TRBJ2-6	CASSEFSSGANVLTF	TGTGCCAGCAGTGAGTTCAGTTCCGGGGCCAACGTCCTGACTTTC
TRBV13	many	.	TRBJ1-2	CASRRIREIYGYTF	TGTGCCAGCAGGCGTATCAGAGAGATCTATGGCTACACCTTC
TRBV20-1	many	.	TRBJ2-3	CSATGQLTNTQYF	TGCAGTGCCACCGGACAGCTTACCAATACGCAGTATTTT
TRBV28	.	TRBD2	TRBJ2-7	CASSPRIWAGAVEQYF	TGTGCCAGCAGTCCTCGCATCTGGGCGGGAGCCGTCGAGCAGTACTTC
TRBV4-1	.	.	TRBJ1-2	CASSQDPPTHYGYTF	TGCGCCAGCAGCCAAGACCCTCCCACCCACTATGGCTACACCTTC
TRBV11-3	many	TRBD1	TRBJ2-1	CASTTGQLGEQFF	TGTGCCAGCACGACAGGGCAATTAGGTGAGCAGTTCTTC
TRBV5-1	.	.	TRBJ1-5	CASSPTLGNQPQHF	TGCGCCAGCAGCCCGACACTGGGCAATCAGCCCCAGCATTTT
TRBV18	few	.	TRBJ2-5	CASSPGALRRKTQYF	TGTGCCAGCTCACCAGGGGCCCTAAGAAGAAAGACCCAGTACTTC
TRBV5-6	many	.	TRBJ1-1	CASSPSAGLNTEAFF	TGTGCCAGCAGCCCCAGCGCGGGATTGAACACTGAAGCTTTCTTT
TRBV6-5	many	TRBD2	TRBJ2-7	CATSLGTRVYF	TGTGCCACCTCTTTGGGGACTAGAGTTTACTTC
TRBV30	.	.	TRBJ2-2	CAWTRTNTGELFF	TGTGCCTGGACTAGGACGAACACCGGGGAGCTGTTTTTT
TRBV3-1	.	.	TRBJ2-7	CASRGGTAYEQYF	TGTGCCTCCCGTGGGGGTACCGCCTACGAGCAGTACTTC
TRBV12-3/TRBV12-4	.	.	TRBJ1-1	CASSLDGIEAFF	TGTGCCAGCAGTCTCGACGGAATTGAAGCTTTCTTT
TRBV6-2/TRBV6-3	many	TRBD2	TRBJ2-3	CASSPRLAGEASDTQYF	TGTGCCAGCAGTCCTCGACTAGCGGGGGAGGCATCGGATACGCAGTATTTT
TRBV29-1	many	.	TRBJ2-7	CSVEEVTSGAQDF	TGCAGCGTTGAAGAGGTCACCTCGGGGGCTCAGGACTTC
TRBV7-9	few	TRBD1	TRBJ2-7	CASSLFVGTGGSYEQYF	TGTGCCAGCAGCTTATTTGTGGGGACAGGGGGCTCCTACGAGCAGTACTTC
TRBV3-1	many	.	TRBJ2-3	CASSQTLGTDTQYF	TGTGCCAGCAGCCAGACCCTAGGCACAGATACGCAGTATTTT
TRBV15	.	TRBD1	TRBJ1-5	CATSPRDRGRYQPQHF	TGTGCCACCAGCCCACGGGACAGGGGGAGATATCAGCCCCAGCATTTT
TRBV11-2	many	TRBD1	TRBJ1-1	CASSLAGQVLAFF	TGTGCCAGCAGCTTAGCGGGACAGGTCCTGGCTTTCTTT
TRBV2	few	.	TRBJ2-3	CASSVSSDTQYF	TGTGCCAGCAGTGTTTCCTCTGATACGCAGTATTTT
TRBV29-1	many	.	TRBJ2-3	CSVRTTTSTDTQYF	TGCAGCGTCCGAACAACTACTAGCACAGATACGCAGTATTTT
TRBV4-1	.	.	TRBJ2-7	CASSRGSGLYEQYF	TGCGCCAGCAGCCGAGGGTCCGGACTCTACGAGCAGTACTTC
TRBV30	many	TRBD1	TRBJ2-7	CAWSLWTGINEQYF	TGTGCCTGGAGTCTATGGACAGGCATAAACGAGCAGTACTTC
TRBV28	few	.	TRBJ2-7	CASSSPLIGRSSYEQYF	TGTGCCAGCAGTTCTCCGCTTATAGGACGCAGCTCCTACGAGCAGTACTTC
TRBV20-1	many	TRBD2	TRBJ2-7	CSATAGPSYEQYF	TGCAGTGCCACAGCGGGGCCTTCCTACGAGCAGTACTTC
TRBV5-1	many	.	TRBJ1-2	CASSPTGPSSYTF	TGCGCCAGCAGCCCAACAGGGCCCTCGAGCTACACCTTC
TRBV20-1	few	.	TRBJ1-4	CSARAFKLGSNEKLFF	TGCAGTGCTAGGGCCTTTAAGCTGGGCTCTAATGAAAAACTGTTTTTT
TRBV5-1	few	.	TRBJ2-1	CASIGTPGAYNEQFF	TGCGCCAGCATCGGGACCCCGGGGGCCTACAATGAGCAGTTCTTC
TRBV6-2/TRBV6-3	many	TRBD1	TRBJ2-7	CASTPGQGYEQYF	TGTGCCAGCACTCCGGGACAGGGCTACGAGCAGTACTTC
TRBV25-1	many	.	TRBJ1-1	CASSESGWETEAFF	TGTGCCAGCAGTGAATCGGGGTGGGAGACTGAAGCTTTCTTT
TRBV24-1	many	.	TRBJ2-1	CATSDPGHNNEQFF	TGTGCCACCAGTGATCCGGGACATAACAATGAGCAGTTCTTC
TRBV12-5	few	TRBD1	TRBJ2-2	CASGLGNRGPELFF	TGTGCTAGTGGTTTGGGAAACAGGGGTCCGGAGCTGTTTTTT
TRBV9	.	.	TRBJ2-1	CASSGDGPNEQFF	TGTGCCAGCAGCGGGGACGGTCCCAATGAGCAGTTCTTC
TRBV28	many	TRBD1	TRBJ1-6	CASSSFGQAYNSPLHF	TGTGCCAGCAGTTCCTTCGGACAGGCCTATAATTCACCCCTCCACTTT
TRBV28	few	.	TRBJ2-3	CASIATTGGGTDTQYF	TGTGCCAGCATCGCCACTACAGGGGGGGGCACAGATACGCAGTATTTT
TRBV6-2/TRBV6-3	few	TRBD2	TRBJ2-1	CAGGTSGPINEQFF	TGTGCCGGGGGGACTAGCGGACCGATCAATGAGCAGTTCTTC
TRBV18	few	TRBD1	TRBJ1-6	CASSTGTVSNSPLHF	TGTGCCAGCTCAACAGGGACAGTGAGTAATTCACCCCTCCACTTT
TRBV7-2	many	.	TRBJ2-3	CASSLRWSSTDTQYF	TGTGCCAGCAGCTTAAGATGGTCTAGCACAGATACGCAGTATTTT
TRBV3-1	many	.	TRBJ1-2	CASSRRGPSYGYTF	TGTGCCAGCAGCCGCCGCGGACCGAGCTATGGCTACACCTTC
TRBV7-2	many	TRBD1	TRBJ2-7	CASSPYRGFEQYF	TGTGCCAGCAGCCCCTACAGGGGCTTCGAGCAGTACTTC
TRBV7-9	many	.	TRBJ2-2	CASSSNTGELFF	TGTGCCAGCAGCTCGAACACCGGGGAGCTGTTTTTT
TRBV7-2	.	.	TRBJ1-2	CASSSDLWGDYGYTF	TGTGCCAGCAGCTCCGACCTTTGGGGAGACTATGGCTACACCTTC